This TCR beta chain is from a study of blood T cell repertoires in COVID-19. Background on the study: Samples taken during acute and convalescent COVID-19 were collected in the United States, Italy and Spain. The analysed material was cDNA or gDNA that came from T cells, B-cell-depleted T cells, or PBMCs.

Looked up from germline, CDR1 is LNHDA and CDR2 is SQIVND (reference sequence). The junction had 5 bases not matched to a gene; V was cut back by 5 bases and J by 7 bases. The CDR3 runs to 13 residues. The authors' processing: By means of reference gene primer amplification, nucleated cell counts were estimated. Assay: immunoSEQ multiplex PCR; the TCRdb copy retains only in-frame clones and omits some. That table is the source of V, J and clone size, and D and trimming were worked out from the DNA. The profile shows 200,000 to 250,000 clones, about nine tenths of them singletons. Only one count was recorded for this clone.

This chain joins TRBV19 and TRBJ1-5; TRBD1 matches at 7 bases. Sequencing was performed on peripheral blood. This TCR was recovered from a woman aged 55-69 years with acute or convalescent COVID-19. This CDR3 is CASSLDRVQPQHF. In DNA form, the CDR3 reads TGTGCCAGTAGTCTCGACAGGGTCCAGCCCCAGCATTTT.